These T cell receptor beta chains were read from a single sample in a study of cytotoxic CD8 clonotypes in ibrutinib-treated CLL. Profiled with immunoSEQ multiplex PCR; TCRdb holds only in-frame clones, not every one. Among about 140,000 clones listed, roughly 80% were seen once. The sample here was PBMCs, taken after 12 months of ibrutinib treatment. Receptors were obtained from a human donor with chronic lymphocytic leukemia. The CDR3 runs from the conserved cysteine through the conserved F or W. The D gene is left open where the match is weak. A clone size is listed for some rows: how often the clone was seen (once, few, many), or a class if it is expanded.

V: TRBV11-2
J: TRBJ2-5
D: .
size: .
CDR3: CASSSWAGPQETQYF
DNA: TGTGCCAGCAGCTCGTGGGCGGGACCCCAGGAGACCCAGTACTTC

V: TRBV9
J: TRBJ1-1
D: .
size: .
CDR3: CASSEGGRANTEAFF
DNA: TGTGCCAGCAGCGAGGGGGGACGGGCGAACACTGAAGCTTTCTTT

V: TRBV12-5
J: TRBJ2-1
D: TRBD1
size: .
CDR3: CASGYIPGQVNNEQFF
DNA: TGTGCTAGTGGCTATATACCGGGACAGGTAAACAATGAGCAGTTCTTC

V: TRBV10-3
J: TRBJ1-3
D: .
size: .
CDR3: CAISLTGLGNTIYF
DNA: TGTGCCATCAGCCTAACAGGGTTAGGAAACACCATATATTTT

V: TRBV10-3
J: TRBJ2-7
D: TRBD1
size: few
CDR3: CAISRDRRYEQYF
DNA: TGTGCCATCTCCCGGGACAGGAGGTACGAGCAGTACTTC

V: TRBV7-2
J: TRBJ1-5
D: .
size: .
CDR3: CASSLGFGSDNQPQHF
DNA: TGTGCCAGCAGCTTAGGTTTCGGGTCTGACAATCAGCCCCAGCATTTT

V: TRBV6-5
J: TRBJ2-7
D: .
size: .
CDR3: CASSVAGASTYEQYF
DNA: TGTGCCAGCAGTGTGGCGGGGGCGTCAACCTACGAGCAGTACTTC

V: TRBV2
J: TRBJ2-7
D: TRBD2
size: once
CDR3: CASIGAGGPSYEQYF
DNA: TGTGCCAGCATTGGAGCGGGGGGGCCTTCCTACGAGCAGTACTTC

V: TRBV6-5
J: TRBJ1-1
D: .
size: once
CDR3: CATRGQENTEAFF
DNA: TGTGCCACCCGTGGGCAGGAGAACACTGAAGCTTTCTTT

V: TRBV5-8
J: TRBJ1-6
D: .
size: .
CDR3: CASRRTVSPLHF
DNA: TGTGCCAGCAGGAGGACCGTCTCACCCCTCCACTTT

V: TRBV2
J: TRBJ2-7
D: .
size: .
CDR3: CASSDQGLFYEQYF
DNA: TGTGCCAGCAGTGACCAAGGACTTTTCTACGAGCAGTACTTC

V: TRBV6-5
J: TRBJ1-3
D: .
size: many
CDR3: CASSRNTGNTIYF
DNA: TGTGCCAGCAGTAGGAATACTGGAAACACCATATATTTT

V: TRBV9
J: TRBJ2-3
D: TRBD2
size: .
CDR3: CASSEGLADTDTQYF
DNA: TGTGCCAGCAGCGAGGGACTAGCGGACACAGATACGCAGTATTTT

V: TRBV19
J: TRBJ2-6
D: .
size: few
CDR3: CASSIVAPGANVLTF
DNA: TGTGCCAGTAGTATAGTAGCACCTGGGGCCAACGTCCTGACTTTC

V: TRBV7-2
J: TRBJ2-3
D: .
size: .
CDR3: CASSLRGSTDTQYF
DNA: TGTGCCAGCAGCTTACGGGGATCCACAGATACGCAGTATTTT

V: TRBV4-1
J: TRBJ2-3
D: .
size: .
CDR3: CASSQLGSVDTQYF
DNA: TGCGCCAGCAGCCAACTGGGATCCGTAGATACGCAGTATTTT

V: TRBV2
J: TRBJ2-1
D: .
size: .
CDR3: CASEWRVGGSSYNEQFF
DNA: TGTGCCAGCGAGTGGAGAGTTGGGGGGAGCTCCTACAATGAGCAGTTCTTC

V: TRBV10-2
J: TRBJ2-1
D: TRBD1
size: .
CDR3: CASRDRGNYNEQFF
DNA: TGCGCCAGCAGGGACAGGGGAAACTACAATGAGCAGTTCTTC

V: TRBV11-2
J: TRBJ2-1
D: TRBD2
size: .
CDR3: CASSPGTSGVNYNEQFF
DNA: TGTGCCAGCAGCCCAGGGACTAGCGGGGTGAATTACAATGAGCAGTTCTTC

V: TRBV11-2
J: TRBJ2-1
D: .
size: .
CDR3: CASSLRGREQFF
DNA: TGTGCCAGCAGCTTACGCGGCAGGGAGCAGTTCTTC

V: TRBV23-1
J: TRBJ1-1
D: .
size: few
CDR3: CASSQSWPEGNTEAFF
DNA: TGCGCCAGCAGTCAATCTTGGCCAGAAGGGAACACTGAAGCTTTCTTT

V: TRBV5-1
J: TRBJ1-1
D: .
size: few
CDR3: CASSFSYGGAFF
DNA: TGCGCCAGCAGCTTCAGTTACGGGGGAGCTTTCTTT

V: TRBV5-1
J: TRBJ1-1
D: .
size: once
CDR3: CASSRLTGRPFTNTEAFF
DNA: TGCGCCAGCAGCCGCCTCACAGGGAGGCCTTTCACGAACACTGAAGCTTTCTTT

V: TRBV6-1
J: TRBJ2-7
D: .
size: .
CDR3: CASSATVEGPHEQYF
DNA: TGTGCCAGCAGTGCCACGGTAGAGGGCCCTCACGAGCAGTACTTC

V: TRBV18
J: TRBJ2-3
D: .
size: .
CDR3: CASSPDRTKDTQYF
DNA: TGTGCCAGCTCACCTGATCGCACGAAAGATACGCAGTATTTT

V: TRBV19
J: TRBJ1-4
D: TRBD1
size: .
CDR3: CASGTGSTNEKLFF
DNA: TGTGCCAGCGGGACAGGATCCACTAATGAAAAACTGTTTTTT

V: TRBV28
J: TRBJ1-1
D: .
size: .
CDR3: CASTLTLNTEAFF
DNA: TGTGCCAGCACCCTGACACTGAACACTGAAGCTTTCTTT

V: TRBV18
J: TRBJ2-1
D: TRBD2
size: once
CDR3: CASSPEGSGSLGEQFF
DNA: TGTGCCAGCTCACCTGAGGGCAGCGGGAGTCTCGGTGAGCAGTTCTTC

V: TRBV27
J: TRBJ1-5
D: .
size: .
CDR3: CASSFGQSNQPQHF
DNA: TGTGCCAGCAGTTTCGGACAGTCAAATCAGCCCCAGCATTTT

V: TRBV18
J: TRBJ2-3
D: .
size: .
CDR3: CASSILGSADTQYF
DNA: TGTGCCAGCTCAATTCTTGGGTCGGCAGATACGCAGTATTTT

V: TRBV6-5
J: TRBJ2-7
D: .
size: .
CDR3: CASSYSIGGDSYEQYF
DNA: TGTGCCAGCAGTTACTCGATAGGGGGTGACTCCTACGAGCAGTACTTC

V: TRBV7-3
J: TRBJ2-3
D: .
size: .
CDR3: CASSLNLGQSTDTQYF
DNA: TGTGCCAGCAGCTTAAACCTCGGACAGTCCACAGATACGCAGTATTTT

V: TRBV5-1
J: TRBJ2-1
D: .
size: .
CDR3: CASSPTSYGSYNEQFF
DNA: TGCGCCAGCAGCCCAACTAGCTACGGCTCCTACAATGAGCAGTTCTTC

V: TRBV28
J: TRBJ2-4
D: TRBD2
size: .
CDR3: CALSGSVKNIQYF
DNA: TGTGCCCTTAGCGGGAGTGTCAAAAACATTCAGTACTTC

V: TRBV4-2
J: TRBJ2-7
D: TRBD2
size: .
CDR3: CASSQEIRTSGIYYEQYF
DNA: TGTGCCAGCAGCCAAGAAATACGGACTAGCGGGATTTACTACGAGCAGTACTTC

V: TRBV19
J: TRBJ2-5
D: TRBD1
size: .
CDR3: CASSIDPAGGQETQYF
DNA: TGTGCCAGTAGTATAGATCCGGCAGGGGGCCAAGAGACCCAGTACTTC

V: TRBV4-1
J: TRBJ1-1
D: .
size: .
CDR3: CASSQEMGLAFF
DNA: TGCGCCAGCAGCCAAGAAATGGGACTTGCTTTCTTT

V: TRBV27
J: TRBJ1-2
D: .
size: .
CDR3: CASSLIQGAGYTF
DNA: TGTGCCAGCAGTTTAATCCAGGGCGCTGGCTACACCTTC

V: TRBV10-3
J: TRBJ1-3
D: .
size: .
CDR3: CAISGQSSGNTIYF
DNA: TGTGCCATCAGTGGACAGAGCTCTGGAAACACCATATATTTT

V: TRBV28
J: TRBJ2-7
D: TRBD1
size: .
CDR3: CASIPAGTGDNEQYF
DNA: TGTGCCAGCATCCCAGCCGGGACAGGGGACAACGAGCAGTACTTC

V: TRBV18
J: TRBJ1-5
D: TRBD1
size: .
CDR3: CASSPVGQGSQPQHF
DNA: TGTGCCAGCTCACCCGTAGGACAGGGGAGTCAGCCCCAGCATTTT

V: TRBV7-9
J: TRBJ1-5
D: .
size: .
CDR3: CASSPEGGWFDQPQHF
DNA: TGTGCCAGCAGCCCTGAGGGGGGCTGGTTCGATCAGCCCCAGCATTTT

V: TRBV10-3
J: TRBJ2-7
D: TRBD2
size: .
CDR3: CAISESSGSPEQYF
DNA: TGTGCCATCAGTGAGTCAAGCGGGAGCCCCGAGCAGTACTTC

V: TRBV18
J: TRBJ2-7
D: .
size: .
CDR3: CASSLRDRGYEQYF
DNA: TGTGCCAGCTCACTGCGGGACAGAGGCTACGAGCAGTACTTC

V: TRBV11-3
J: TRBJ2-2
D: .
size: once
CDR3: CASSLDMGTGELFF
DNA: TGTGCCAGCAGCTTAGATATGGGAACCGGGGAGCTGTTTTTT

V: TRBV6-5
J: TRBJ2-1
D: .
size: .
CDR3: CASTTPYSHEQFF
DNA: TGTGCCAGCACCACCCCATACTCCCATGAGCAGTTCTTC

V: TRBV30
J: TRBJ2-7
D: .
size: .
CDR3: CAWSAGEEPFYEQYF
DNA: TGTGCCTGGAGCGCCGGGGAGGAGCCATTCTACGAGCAGTACTTC

V: TRBV18
J: TRBJ2-7
D: TRBD1
size: few
CDR3: CASSPSGTGGAEQYF
DNA: TGTGCCAGCTCACCCTCCGGGACAGGGGGCGCCGAGCAGTACTTC

V: TRBV6-5
J: TRBJ2-7
D: .
size: .
CDR3: CASGLSYEQYF
DNA: TGTGCCAGCGGACTATCCTACGAGCAGTACTTC

V: TRBV6-6
J: TRBJ1-2
D: .
size: .
CDR3: CASSYGQKGVGYTF
DNA: TGTGCCAGCAGTTACGGACAGAAGGGAGTTGGCTACACCTTC

V: TRBV28
J: TRBJ2-7
D: TRBD1
size: .
CDR3: CASSLGSASGGYEQYF
DNA: TGTGCCAGCAGTTTAGGCTCGGCCTCAGGGGGCTACGAGCAGTACTTC

V: TRBV29-1
J: TRBJ2-1
D: TRBD1
size: .
CDR3: CSARQGAYNEQFF
DNA: TGCAGCGCCCGACAGGGGGCCTACAATGAGCAGTTCTTC

V: TRBV13
J: TRBJ2-7
D: TRBD2
size: .
CDR3: CASSEGTSGTGEQYF
DNA: TGTGCCAGCAGCGAGGGGACTAGCGGGACAGGCGAGCAGTACTTC

V: TRBV11-3
J: TRBJ2-6
D: TRBD2
size: .
CDR3: CASSGTSGPVNSGANVLTF
DNA: TGTGCCAGCAGTGGGACTAGCGGGCCTGTTAACTCTGGGGCCAACGTCCTGACTTTC

V: TRBV14
J: TRBJ2-1
D: .
size: .
CDR3: CASSRTPRGSDNEQFF
DNA: TGTGCCAGCAGCCGTACTCCCCGGGGATCGGACAATGAGCAGTTCTTC

V: TRBV11-2
J: TRBJ2-1
D: .
size: .
CDR3: CASSLGYNEQFF
DNA: TGTGCCAGCAGCTTAGGCTACAATGAGCAGTTCTTC

V: TRBV5-4
J: TRBJ1-1
D: .
size: .
CDR3: CASSTKLRGAPKAFF
DNA: TGTGCCAGCAGCACAAAGTTACGGGGGGCGCCTAAAGCTTTCTTT

V: TRBV11-3
J: TRBJ2-3
D: .
size: many
CDR3: CASSLSATDTQYF
DNA: TGTGCCAGCAGCTTGTCCGCCACAGATACGCAGTATTTT